This section outlines one T cell receptor beta chain sequence together with its context. Enrollment of patients from Seattle took place during active infection, with longitudinal follow-up. The data were taken from a study of blood T cell repertoires in COVID-19. Study overall: Collection of acute and convalescent COVID-19 samples took place in the United States, Italy and Spain. Sample material is recorded as cDNA or gDNA derived from T cells, B-cell-depleted T cells, or PBMCs.

The germline V gene has CDR1 SGHTA and CDR2 FQGNSA. The CDR3 extends over 15 amino acids. V was trimmed by 4 bases and J by 2 bases, leaving 11 bases between them. The authors' processing: Amplification with reference gene primers provided the estimates of nucleated cell counts. The assay was immunoSEQ multiplex PCR, and TCRdb's table has in-frame clones only and misses some. D and trimming come from the DNA, and the V and J calls and clone size come from that table. The sample has roughly 290,000 clones, 75% to 95% seen once. The sequenced material came from peripheral blood. The TCR sequence derives from a woman aged 25 to 39 with COVID-19, enrolled during active disease. The chain uses TRBV7-2 and TRBJ2-2; D gene uncertain. The CDR3 is CASSSDSLNTGELFF. The CDR3 DNA is TGTGCCAGCAGCTCCGACTCACTCAACACCGGGGAGCTGTTTTTT.